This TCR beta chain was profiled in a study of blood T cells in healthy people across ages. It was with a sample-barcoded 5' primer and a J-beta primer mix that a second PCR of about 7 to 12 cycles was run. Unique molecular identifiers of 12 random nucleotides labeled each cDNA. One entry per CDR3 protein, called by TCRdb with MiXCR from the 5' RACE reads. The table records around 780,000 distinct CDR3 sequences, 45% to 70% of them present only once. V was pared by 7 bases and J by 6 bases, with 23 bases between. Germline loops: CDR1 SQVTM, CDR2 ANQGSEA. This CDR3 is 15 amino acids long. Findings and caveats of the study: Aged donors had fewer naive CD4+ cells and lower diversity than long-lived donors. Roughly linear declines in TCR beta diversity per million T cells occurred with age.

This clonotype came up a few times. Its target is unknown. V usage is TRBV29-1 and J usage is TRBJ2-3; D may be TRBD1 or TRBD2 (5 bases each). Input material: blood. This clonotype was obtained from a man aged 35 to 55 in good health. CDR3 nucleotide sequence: TGCAGCGCTGATGGGGCTAGCAGGTCGACGGATACGCAGTATTTT. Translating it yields CSADGASRSTDTQYF.